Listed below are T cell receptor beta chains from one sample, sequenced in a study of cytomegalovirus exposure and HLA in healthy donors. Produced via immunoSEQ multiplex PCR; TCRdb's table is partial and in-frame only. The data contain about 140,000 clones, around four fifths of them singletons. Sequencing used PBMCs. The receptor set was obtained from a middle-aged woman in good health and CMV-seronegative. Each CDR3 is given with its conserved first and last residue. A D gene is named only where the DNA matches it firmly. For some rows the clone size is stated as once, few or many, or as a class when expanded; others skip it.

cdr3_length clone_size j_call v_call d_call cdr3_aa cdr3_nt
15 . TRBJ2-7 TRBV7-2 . CASSLGGRLGYEQYF TGTGCCAGCAGCTTAGGGGGGCGCCTGGGGTACGAGCAGTACTTC
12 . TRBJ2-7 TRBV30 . CAWSPYLYEQYF TGTGCCTGGAGCCCCTACCTGTACGAGCAGTACTTC
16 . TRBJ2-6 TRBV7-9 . CASSPGSSTGANVLTF TGTGCCAGCAGCCCGGGGAGCAGTACCGGGGCCAACGTCCTGACTTTC
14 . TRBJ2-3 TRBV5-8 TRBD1 CASSRGQSTDTQYF TGTGCCAGCAGCCGGGGACAGAGCACAGATACGCAGTATTTT
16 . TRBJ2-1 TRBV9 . CASSVVGGLPYNEQFF TGTGCCAGCAGCGTAGTAGGCGGGTTACCCTACAATGAGCAGTTCTTC
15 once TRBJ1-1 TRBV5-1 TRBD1 CASSLATGVNTEAFF TGCGCCAGCAGCTTGGCCACAGGGGTGAACACTGAAGCTTTCTTT
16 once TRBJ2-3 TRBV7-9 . CASTPMGAESTDTQYF TGTGCCAGCACCCCAATGGGGGCTGAAAGCACAGATACGCAGTATTTT
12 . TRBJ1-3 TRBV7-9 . CSSSIAPDTIYF TGTTCCAGCAGCATAGCCCCCGACACCATATATTTT
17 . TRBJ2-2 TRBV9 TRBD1 CASSVARGQGNTGELFF TGTGCCAGCAGCGTAGCTCGTGGACAGGGGAACACCGGGGAGCTGTTTTTT
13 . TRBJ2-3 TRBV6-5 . CASMASGTDTQYF TGTGCCAGCATGGCTAGCGGCACAGATACGCAGTATTTT
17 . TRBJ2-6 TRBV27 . CASRFQGLASGANVLTF TGTGCCAGCAGGTTCCAGGGATTGGCTAGTGGGGCCAACGTCCTGACTTTC
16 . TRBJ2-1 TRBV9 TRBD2 CASSGRTSGHYNEQFF TGTGCCAGCAGTGGAAGAACTAGCGGGCACTACAATGAGCAGTTCTTC
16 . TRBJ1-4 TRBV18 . CASSPPSLGPSEKLFF TGTGCCAGCTCACCACCCTCGTTAGGGCCTAGCGAAAAACTGTTTTTT
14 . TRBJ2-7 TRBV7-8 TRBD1 CASSRDRDSYEQYF TGTGCCAGCAGCCGGGACAGGGATTCATACGAGCAGTACTTC
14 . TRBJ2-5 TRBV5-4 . CASSFRGTRETQYF TGTGCCAGCAGCTTTCGGGGGACTCGAGAGACCCAGTACTTC
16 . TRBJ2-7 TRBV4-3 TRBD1 CASSQDIRGRPHEQYF TGCGCCAGCAGCCAAGATATAAGGGGGCGCCCCCACGAGCAGTACTTC
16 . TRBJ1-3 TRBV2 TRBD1 CARASDRDNSGNTIYF TGTGCCAGGGCATCAGACAGGGATAACTCTGGAAACACCATATATTTT
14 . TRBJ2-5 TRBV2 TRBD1 CATSWTGIGETQYF TGTGCCACCTCCTGGACAGGGATCGGGGAGACCCAGTACTTC
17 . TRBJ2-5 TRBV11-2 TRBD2 CASSLGGTSGFQETQYF TGTGCCAGCAGCTTAGGGGGGACTAGCGGGTTCCAAGAGACCCAGTACTTC
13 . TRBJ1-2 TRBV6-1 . CASSAGLWGGYTF TGTGCCAGCAGTGCGGGACTTTGGGGTGGCTACACCTTC
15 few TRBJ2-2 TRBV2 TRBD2 CASSELAGGTGELFF TGTGCCAGCAGTGAACTAGCGGGTGGGACCGGGGAGCTGTTTTTT
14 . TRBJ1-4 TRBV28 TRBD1 CASSKTGAGEKLFF TGTGCCAGCAGTAAGACAGGGGCCGGGGAAAAACTGTTTTTT
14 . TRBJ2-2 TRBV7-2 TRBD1 CASGGQVNTGELFF TGTGCCAGCGGGGGACAGGTCAACACCGGGGAGCTGTTTTTT
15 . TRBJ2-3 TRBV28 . CASSRDRFSTDTQYF TGTGCCAGCAGCCGCGACAGGTTTAGCACAGATACGCAGTATTTT
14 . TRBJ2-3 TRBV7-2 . CASSTRQYTDTQYF TGTGCCAGCAGCACGCGACAGTACACAGATACGCAGTATTTT
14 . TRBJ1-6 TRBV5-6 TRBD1 CASSLTGGTSPLHF TGTGCCAGCAGCTTGACAGGGGGAACTTCACCCCTCCACTTT
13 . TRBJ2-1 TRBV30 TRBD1 CAWSVTGGGEQFF TGTGCCTGGAGTGTTACAGGGGGCGGGGAGCAGTTCTTC
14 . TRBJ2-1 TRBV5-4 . CASTPEGLVDEQFF TGTGCCAGCACCCCAGAGGGCCTGGTGGATGAGCAGTTCTTC
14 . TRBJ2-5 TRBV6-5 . CASRYRTDQETQYF TGTGCCAGCAGATACAGGACAGACCAAGAGACCCAGTACTTC
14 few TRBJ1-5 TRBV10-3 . CASRRDSSNQPQHF TGTGCCAGCAGGCGGGATTCGAGCAATCAGCCCCAGCATTTT
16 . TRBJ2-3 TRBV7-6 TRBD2 CASSLGSFGGADTQYF TGTGCCAGCAGCCTAGGAAGTTTCGGGGGGGCAGATACGCAGTATTTT
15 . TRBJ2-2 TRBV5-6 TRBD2 CASSPGLAVTGELFF TGTGCCAGCAGCCCCGGACTAGCGGTCACCGGGGAGCTGTTTTTT
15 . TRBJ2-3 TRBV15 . CATSTGTYGTDTQYF TGTGCCACCAGCACCGGTACGTACGGCACAGATACGCAGTATTTT
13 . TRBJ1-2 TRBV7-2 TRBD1 CASSIVWTGKYTF TGTGCCAGCAGCATAGTATGGACAGGGAAGTACACCTTC
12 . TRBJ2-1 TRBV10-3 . CAISPTRDKPFF TGTGCCATCAGTCCAACCCGGGACAAGCCGTTCTTC
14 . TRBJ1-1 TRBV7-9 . CASSAFRLNTEAFF TGTGCCAGCAGCGCGTTCAGGTTGAACACTGAAGCTTTCTTT
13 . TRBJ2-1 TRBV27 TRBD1 CASSNPDRAPQFF TGTGCCAGCAGTAACCCGGACAGGGCGCCGCAGTTCTTC
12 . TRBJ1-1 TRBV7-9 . CASRLSQTEAFF TGTGCCAGCAGGTTATCACAGACTGAAGCTTTCTTT
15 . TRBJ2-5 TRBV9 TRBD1 CASSEGTAKGETQYF TGTGCCAGCAGCGAAGGGACAGCGAAGGGAGAGACCCAGTACTTC
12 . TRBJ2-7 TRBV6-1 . CASSATGYEQYF TGTGCCAGCAGTGCGACGGGATACGAGCAGTACTTC